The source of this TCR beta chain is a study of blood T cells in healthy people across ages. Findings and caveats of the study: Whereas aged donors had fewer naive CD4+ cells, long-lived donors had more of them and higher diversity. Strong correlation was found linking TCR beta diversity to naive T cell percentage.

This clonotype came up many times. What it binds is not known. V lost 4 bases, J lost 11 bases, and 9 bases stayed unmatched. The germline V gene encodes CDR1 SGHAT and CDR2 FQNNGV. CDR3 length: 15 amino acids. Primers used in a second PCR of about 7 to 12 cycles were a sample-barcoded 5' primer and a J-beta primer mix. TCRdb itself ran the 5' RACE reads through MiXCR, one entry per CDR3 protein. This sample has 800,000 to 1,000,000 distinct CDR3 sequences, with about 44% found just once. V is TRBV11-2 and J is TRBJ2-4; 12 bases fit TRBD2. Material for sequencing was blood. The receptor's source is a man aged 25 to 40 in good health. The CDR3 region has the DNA TGTGCCAGCAGCTACCTAGCGGGGGGGAAGTCGCTTCAGTACTTC. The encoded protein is CASSYLAGGKSLQYF.